This T cell receptor beta chain stems from a study of cytomegalovirus exposure and HLA in healthy donors. General study points: Overall, approximately 150 TCR beta chains were annotated as cytomegalovirus-associated. Among TCR beta chains of equal frequency, HLA-associated ones were more clonally expanded in a later analysis. In an earlier analysis, productive rearrangement rates for most beta V segments clustered near 90% or 30%.

The length of the CDR3 is 15 residues. J was trimmed by 2 bases and V by 4 bases; bases with no gene match: 5. Looked up from germline, CDR1 is SGHRS and CDR2 is YFSETQ. Both 60 Vbeta primers and 13 Jbeta primers went into the PCR. The table came from immunoSEQ multiplex PCR; TCRdb's copy has only in-frame clones and leaves some out. Among around 100,000 clones, around 74% were seen once, and the ten largest hold about 4.9%. With respect to this clone: Its specificity is unknown.

This clonotype originated in a man aged 25 to 40 in good health and CMV-seropositive. The chain carries TRBV5-1 and TRBJ1-2, with 10 bases identical to TRBD1. Source material: PBMCs. Written as DNA, the CDR3 is TGCGCCAGCAGCCAGGGACAGGGGTCCAACTATGGCTACACCTTC. It yields the protein CASSQGQGSNYGYTF.